This TCR beta chain is drawn from a study of identical twins. With no exceptions, donors were healthy Caucasians. One entry per CDR3 protein results from TCRdb running MiXCR on the 5' RACE reads. The sample has about 470,000 distinct CDR3 sequences, 20% to 25% seen once. V was trimmed by 5 bases and J by 0 bases, leaving 14 bases between them. Germline V lookup: CDR1 LNHNV, CDR2 YYDKDF (reference sequence). The CDR3 loop spans 16 amino acids. A further study also used this sample, focusing on T cells expressing NK-cell markers.

The specimen was CD4+ T cells sorted from blood. The source of this sequence is a woman aged 18-35 years in good health. The rearrangement uses TRBV15 and TRBJ1-5, with a possible D match to TRBD1 (5 bases). The CDR3 protein is CATSGEGTLSNQPQHF. CDR3 DNA: TGTGCCACCAGCGGCGAGGGGACTCTTAGCAATCAGCCCCAGCATTTT.